Detailed here is one TCR beta chain. The antigen is unknown. The final CDR3 position lacks the conserved phenylalanine or tryptophan, pointing to a likely read error. Because the CDR3's place on the DNA is in doubt, the DNA is left out and the CDR3 is given as listed by TCRdb. Looked up from germline, CDR1 is SGHVS and CDR2 is FNYEAQ. Including both end residues, the CDR3 is 13 amino acids long. Time point denoted: newly diagnosed GD, antithyroid drugs for less than 3 months. The TCR library was prepared using RNA isolated from PBMCs. Construction of the TCR beta libraries employed iRepertoire HTBI primers in conjunction with Arm-PCR of CDR3 regions. TCRdb fed the multiplex PCR reads into MiXCR, producing one record per CDR3 protein. Of about 620,000 distinct CDR3 sequences in the sample, approximately 15% were seen once. The data were taken from a study of regulatory T cells in long-lasting Graves disease.

Study results and caveats: The study found persistent patients shared more public clonotypes (roughly 2,600) than new patients (approximately 970).

The sample was also linked to a second study, of T cells in Graves' hyperthyroidism and ophthalmopathy. From that report: Patients between 18 and 65 years old had hyperthyroidism, newly diagnosed and lasting under 2 months. Most thyroid clonotypes expanded above 0.001 appeared in blood too.

V usage is TRBV7-6 and J usage is TRBJ2-1; TRBD1 is taken as the D call from the table, unchecked against the DNA. The sequence was obtained from a woman younger than 45 with Graves disease. This specimen consisted of peripheral blood mononuclear cells (PBMCs), obtained at new diagnosis, from a patient treated with antithyroid drugs. CDR3 protein: CASSLMVTGEHFL.